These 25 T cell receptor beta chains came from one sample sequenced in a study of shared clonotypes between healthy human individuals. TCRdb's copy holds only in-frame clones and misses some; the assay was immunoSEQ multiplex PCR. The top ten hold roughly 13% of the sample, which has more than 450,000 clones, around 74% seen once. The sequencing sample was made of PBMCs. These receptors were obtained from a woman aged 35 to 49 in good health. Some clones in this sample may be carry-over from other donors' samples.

Here the CDR3 DNA reads TGTGCCAGCAGTGCGCAACTAGCTAGCACAGATACGCAGTATTTT. Protein sequence: CASSAQLASTDTQYF. The chain has TRBV25-1 and TRBJ2-3, with D possibly matching TRBD2 (6 bases). Germline V lookup: CDR1 MGHDK, CDR2 SYGVNS. The CDR3 contains 15 residues. The ends were cut back, 4 bases at V and 0 bases at J, with 11 bases in the middle.

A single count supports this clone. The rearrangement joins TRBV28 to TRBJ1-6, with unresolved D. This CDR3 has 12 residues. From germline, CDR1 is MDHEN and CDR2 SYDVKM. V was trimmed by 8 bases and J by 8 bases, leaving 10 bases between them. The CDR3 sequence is CASGQADSPLHF. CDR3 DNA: TGTGCCAGCGGGCAGGCCGATTCACCCCTCCACTTT.

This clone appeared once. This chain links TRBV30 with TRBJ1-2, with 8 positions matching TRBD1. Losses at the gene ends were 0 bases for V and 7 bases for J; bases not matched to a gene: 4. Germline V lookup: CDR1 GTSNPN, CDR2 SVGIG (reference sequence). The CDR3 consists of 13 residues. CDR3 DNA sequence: TGTGCCTGGAGTGTGGACAGGGCCGTTGGCTACACCTTC. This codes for CAWSVDRAVGYTF.

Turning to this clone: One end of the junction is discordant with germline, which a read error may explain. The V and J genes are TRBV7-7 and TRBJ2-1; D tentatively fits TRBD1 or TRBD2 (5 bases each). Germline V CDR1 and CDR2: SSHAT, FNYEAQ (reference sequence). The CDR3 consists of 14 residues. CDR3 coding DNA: TGTGCTAGCAGCCCGGGACCAGACAACAATGAGCAGTTCTTC. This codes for CASSPGPDNNEQFF.

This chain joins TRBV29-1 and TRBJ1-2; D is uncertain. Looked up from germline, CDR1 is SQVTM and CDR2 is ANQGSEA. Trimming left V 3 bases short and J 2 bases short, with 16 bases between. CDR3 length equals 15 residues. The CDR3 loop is CSVESMPYGNYGYTF. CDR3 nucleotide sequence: TGCAGCGTTGAGTCTATGCCCTACGGGAACTATGGCTACACCTTC.

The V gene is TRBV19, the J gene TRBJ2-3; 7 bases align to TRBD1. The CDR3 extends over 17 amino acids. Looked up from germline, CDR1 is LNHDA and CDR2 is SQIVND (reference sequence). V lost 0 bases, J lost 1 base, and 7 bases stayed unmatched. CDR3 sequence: CASSIDGSDRGTDTQYF. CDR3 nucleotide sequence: TGTGCCAGTAGTATAGATGGATCAGACAGGGGCACAGATACGCAGTATTTT. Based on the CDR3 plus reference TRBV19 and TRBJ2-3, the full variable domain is DGGITQSPKYLFRKEGQNVTLSCEQNLNHDAMYWYRQDPGQGLRLIYYSQIVNDFQKGDIAEGYSVSREKKESFPLTVTSAQKNPTAFYLCASSIDGSDRGTDTQYFGPGTRLTVL.

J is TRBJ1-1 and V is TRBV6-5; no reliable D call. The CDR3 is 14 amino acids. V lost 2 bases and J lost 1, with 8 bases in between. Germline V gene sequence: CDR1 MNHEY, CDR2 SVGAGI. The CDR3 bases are TGTGCCAGCAGTTACAGGAAGCCGAACACTGAAGCTTTCTTT. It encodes CASSYRKPNTEAFF.

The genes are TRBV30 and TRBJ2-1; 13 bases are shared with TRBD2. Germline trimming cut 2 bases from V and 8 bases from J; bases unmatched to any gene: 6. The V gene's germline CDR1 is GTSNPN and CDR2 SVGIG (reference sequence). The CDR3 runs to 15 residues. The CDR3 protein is CAWSFGLAGEYEQFF. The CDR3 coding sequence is TGTGCCTGGAGTTTTGGACTAGCGGGAGAATATGAGCAGTTCTTC.

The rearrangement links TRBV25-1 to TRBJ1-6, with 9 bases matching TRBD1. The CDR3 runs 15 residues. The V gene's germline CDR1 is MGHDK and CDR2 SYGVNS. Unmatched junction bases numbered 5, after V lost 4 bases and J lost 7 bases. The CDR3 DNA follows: TGTGCCAGCAGTGCGACCGGGACAGGGAATTCACCCCTCCACTTT. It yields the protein CASSATGTGNSPLHF.

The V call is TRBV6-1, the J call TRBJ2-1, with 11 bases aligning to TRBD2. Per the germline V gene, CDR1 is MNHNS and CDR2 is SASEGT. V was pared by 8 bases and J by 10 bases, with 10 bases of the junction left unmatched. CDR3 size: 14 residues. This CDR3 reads CASWPSGRTGEQFF. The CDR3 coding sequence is TGTGCCAGCTGGCCTAGCGGGAGGACGGGCGAGCAGTTCTTC.

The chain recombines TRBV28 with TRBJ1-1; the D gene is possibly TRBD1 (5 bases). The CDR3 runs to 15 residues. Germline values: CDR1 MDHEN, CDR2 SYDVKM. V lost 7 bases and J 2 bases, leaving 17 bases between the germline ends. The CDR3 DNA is TGTGCCAGCACCCCCACGGGACGCCTAAACACTGAAGCTTTCTTT. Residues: CASTPTGRLNTEAFF.

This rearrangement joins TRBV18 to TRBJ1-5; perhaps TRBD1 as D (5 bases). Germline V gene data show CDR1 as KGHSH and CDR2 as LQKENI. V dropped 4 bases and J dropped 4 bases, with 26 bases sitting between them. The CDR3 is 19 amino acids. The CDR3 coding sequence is TGTGCCAGCTCACTGGCCGGGAGGGTAATGGGGGGTGGAAATCAGCCCCAGCATTTT. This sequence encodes CASSLAGRVMGGGNQPQHF.

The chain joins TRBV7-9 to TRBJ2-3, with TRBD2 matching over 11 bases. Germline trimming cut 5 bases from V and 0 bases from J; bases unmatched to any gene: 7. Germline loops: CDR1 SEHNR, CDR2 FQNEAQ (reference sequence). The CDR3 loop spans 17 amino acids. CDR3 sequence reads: CASSQKGLAESTDTQYF. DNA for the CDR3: TGTGCCAGCAGCCAAAAGGGACTAGCGGAGAGCACAGATACGCAGTATTTT. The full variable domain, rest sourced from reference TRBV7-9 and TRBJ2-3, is DTGVSQNPRHKITKRGQNVTFRCDPISEHNRLYWYRQTLGQGPEFLTYFQNEAQLEKSRLLSDRFSAERPKGSFSTLEIQRTEQGDSAMYLCASSQKGLAESTDTQYFGPGTRLTVL.

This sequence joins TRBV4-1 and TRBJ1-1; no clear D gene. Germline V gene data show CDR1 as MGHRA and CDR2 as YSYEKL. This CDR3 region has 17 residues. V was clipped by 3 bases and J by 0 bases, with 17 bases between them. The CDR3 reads CASSHSTRDRMNTEAFF. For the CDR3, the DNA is TGCGCCAGCAGCCACTCGACACGAGATCGCATGAACACTGAAGCTTTCTTT.

DNA for the CDR3: TGTGCCAGCAGCCAGGGAGTCCCCTCCTACGAGCAGTACTTC. Translating it yields CASSQGVPSYEQYF. The J gene is TRBJ2-7, the V gene TRBV6-1, with D perhaps assigned TRBD1 or TRBD2 (5 bases each). The CDR3 consists of 14 residues. Germline V gene sequence: CDR1 MNHNS, CDR2 SASEGT. The V end lost 6 bases, the J end lost 0 bases, and 12 bases lay between the germline ends.

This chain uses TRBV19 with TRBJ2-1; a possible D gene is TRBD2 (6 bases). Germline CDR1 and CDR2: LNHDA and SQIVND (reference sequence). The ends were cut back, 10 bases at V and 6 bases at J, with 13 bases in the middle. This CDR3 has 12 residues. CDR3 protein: CATNGLFNEQFF. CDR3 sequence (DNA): TGTGCCACTAACGGACTATTCAATGAGCAGTTCTTC. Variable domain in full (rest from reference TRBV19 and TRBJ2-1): DGGITQSPKYLFRKEGQNVTLSCEQNLNHDAMYWYRQDPGQGLRLIYYSQIVNDFQKGDIAEGYSVSREKKESFPLTVTSAQKNPTAFYLCATNGLFNEQFFGPGTRLTVL.

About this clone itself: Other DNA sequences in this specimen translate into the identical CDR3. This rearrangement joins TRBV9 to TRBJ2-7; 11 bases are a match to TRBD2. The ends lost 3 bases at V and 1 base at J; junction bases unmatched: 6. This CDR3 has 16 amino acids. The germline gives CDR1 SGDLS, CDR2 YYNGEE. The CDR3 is CASSGLAGGPSYEQYF. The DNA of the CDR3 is TGTGCCAGCAGCGGATTAGCGGGAGGGCCTTCCTACGAGCAGTACTTC.

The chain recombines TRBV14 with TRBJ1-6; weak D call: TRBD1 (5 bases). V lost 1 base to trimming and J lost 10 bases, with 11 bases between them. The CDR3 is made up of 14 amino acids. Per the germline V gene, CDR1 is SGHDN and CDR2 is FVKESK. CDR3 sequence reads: CASSQGRVESPLHF. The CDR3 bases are TGTGCCAGCAGCCAAGGCAGGGTAGAATCACCCCTCCACTTT.

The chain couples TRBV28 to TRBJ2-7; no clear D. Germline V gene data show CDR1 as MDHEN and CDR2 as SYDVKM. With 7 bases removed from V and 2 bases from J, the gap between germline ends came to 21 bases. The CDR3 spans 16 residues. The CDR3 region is CASISPLEQEPYEQYF. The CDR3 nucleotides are TGTGCCAGCATCTCCCCCCTGGAGCAGGAACCCTACGAGCAGTACTTC.

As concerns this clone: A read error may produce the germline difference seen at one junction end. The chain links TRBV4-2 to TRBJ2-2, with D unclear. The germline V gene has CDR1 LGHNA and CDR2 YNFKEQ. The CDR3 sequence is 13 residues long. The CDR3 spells CASSLGDPGELFF. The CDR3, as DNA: TGTGCCAGCAGCCTGGGTGATCCCGGAGAGCTGTTTTTT.

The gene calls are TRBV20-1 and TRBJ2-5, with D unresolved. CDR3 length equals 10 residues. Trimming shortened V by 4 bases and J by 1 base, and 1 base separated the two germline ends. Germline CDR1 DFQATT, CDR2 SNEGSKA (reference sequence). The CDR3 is CSAIQETQYF. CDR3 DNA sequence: TGCAGTGCTATCCAAGAGACCCAGTACTTC.

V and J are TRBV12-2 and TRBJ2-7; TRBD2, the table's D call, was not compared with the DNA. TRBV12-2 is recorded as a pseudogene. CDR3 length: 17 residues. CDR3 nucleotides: TGTGCAAGTCGCCCCCAGCGGGAGGTCCCCCACTCCTACGAGCAGTACTTC. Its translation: CASRPQREVPHSYEQYF.

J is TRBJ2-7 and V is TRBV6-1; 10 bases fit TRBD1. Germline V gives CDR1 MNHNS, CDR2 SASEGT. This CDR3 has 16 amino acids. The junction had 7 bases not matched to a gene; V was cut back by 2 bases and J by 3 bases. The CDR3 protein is CASSESWTGGIYEQYF. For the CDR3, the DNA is TGTGCCAGCAGTGAATCTTGGACAGGGGGTATCTACGAGCAGTACTTC.

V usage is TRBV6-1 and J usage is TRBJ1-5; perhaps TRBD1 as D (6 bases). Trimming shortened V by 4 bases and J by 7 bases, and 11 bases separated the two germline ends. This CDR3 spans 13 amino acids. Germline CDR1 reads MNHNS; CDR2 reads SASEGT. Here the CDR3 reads CASSAGVNQPQHF. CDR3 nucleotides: TGTGCCAGCAGTGCAGGGGTCAACCAGCCCCAGCATTTT.

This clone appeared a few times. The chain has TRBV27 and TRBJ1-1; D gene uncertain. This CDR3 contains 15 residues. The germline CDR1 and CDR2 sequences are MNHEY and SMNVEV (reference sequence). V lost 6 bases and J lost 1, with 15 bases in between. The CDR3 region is CASRLRPEWNTEAFF. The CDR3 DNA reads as TGTGCCAGCAGATTGCGACCCGAATGGAACACTGAAGCTTTCTTT.